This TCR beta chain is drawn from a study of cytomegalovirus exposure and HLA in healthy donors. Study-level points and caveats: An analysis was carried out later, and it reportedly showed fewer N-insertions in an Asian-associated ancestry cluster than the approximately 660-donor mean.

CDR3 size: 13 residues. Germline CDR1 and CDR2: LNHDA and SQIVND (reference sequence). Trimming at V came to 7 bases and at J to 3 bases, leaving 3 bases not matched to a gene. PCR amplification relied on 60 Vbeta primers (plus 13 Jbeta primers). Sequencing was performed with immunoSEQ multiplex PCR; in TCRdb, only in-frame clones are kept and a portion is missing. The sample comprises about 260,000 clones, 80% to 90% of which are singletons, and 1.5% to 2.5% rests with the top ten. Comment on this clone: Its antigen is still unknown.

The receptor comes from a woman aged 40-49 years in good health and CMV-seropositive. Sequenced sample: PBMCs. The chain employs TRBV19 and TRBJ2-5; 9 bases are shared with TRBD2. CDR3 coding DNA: TGTGCCAGTACCCCTAGCGGGGAAGAGACCCAGTACTTC. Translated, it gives CASTPSGEETQYF.